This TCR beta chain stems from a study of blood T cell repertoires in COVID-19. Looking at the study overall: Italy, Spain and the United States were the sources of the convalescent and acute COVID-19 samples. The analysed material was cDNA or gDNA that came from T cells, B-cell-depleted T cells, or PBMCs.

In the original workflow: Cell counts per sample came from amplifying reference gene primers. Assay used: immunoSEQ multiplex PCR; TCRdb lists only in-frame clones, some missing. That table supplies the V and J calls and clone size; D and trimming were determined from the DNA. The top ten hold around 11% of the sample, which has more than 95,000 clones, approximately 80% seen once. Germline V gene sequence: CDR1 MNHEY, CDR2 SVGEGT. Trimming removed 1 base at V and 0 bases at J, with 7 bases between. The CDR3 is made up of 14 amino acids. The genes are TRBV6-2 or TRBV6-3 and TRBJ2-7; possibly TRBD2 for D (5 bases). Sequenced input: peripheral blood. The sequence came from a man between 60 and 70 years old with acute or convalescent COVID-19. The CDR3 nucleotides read TGTGCCAGCAGTTACTTCCGGGACTCCTACGAGCAGTACTTC. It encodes CASSYFRDSYEQYF.